Following are 27 T cell receptor beta chains from one sample sequenced in a study of T cell changes during pregnancy in multiple sclerosis. Generated by immunoSEQ multiplex PCR, the TCRdb table keeps only in-frame clones and is missing some. This table holds around 75,000 clones, roughly 91% found once. Here the sequenced sample was CD4+ T cells from peripheral blood mononuclear cells, taken in the third trimester of pregnancy. These receptors came from a female donor in good health, enrolled as a control in a pregnancy study.

The chain carries TRBV4-2 and TRBJ1-2, with 7 bases identical to TRBD1. The CDR3 has 15 amino acids. Germline V gene lookup returns CDR1 LGHNA and CDR2 YNFKEQ. J gave up 7 bases and V 0 bases, and 8 bases lay outside the gene matches. The CDR3 reads CASSQEGQGGIGYTF. CDR3 sequence (DNA): TGTGCCAGCAGCCAAGAGGGGCAGGGGGGAATTGGCTACACCTTC.

The rearrangement joins TRBV7-3 to TRBJ2-3; a weak D match, TRBD1 (6 bases). V was pared by 4 bases and J by 0 bases, with 11 bases between. The length of the CDR3 is 15 residues. Germline values: CDR1 SGHTA, CDR2 FQGTGA. The CDR3 bases are TGTGCCAGCAGCTCCCAGGGGCTAAGCACAGATACGCAGTATTTT. Translating gives CASSSQGLSTDTQYF.

The chain recombines TRBV25-1 with TRBJ2-1; tentatively, D is TRBD2 (5 bases). CDR1 and CDR2 from the germline V gene are MGHDK and SYGVNS. This CDR3 has 15 residues. The V end lost 4 bases, the J end lost 4 bases, and 14 bases lay between the germline ends. The CDR3 DNA reads TGTGCCAGCAGTGTAGAGGGAGCTAGATACAATGAGCAGTTCTTC. It encodes CASSVEGARYNEQFF.

The V and J genes are TRBV30 and TRBJ1-5, with TRBD1 identical over 9 bases. J lost 9 bases, V lost 1 base, and 7 bases had no gene match. This CDR3 has 14 residues. Looked up from germline, CDR1 is GTSNPN and CDR2 is SVGIG (reference sequence). The CDR3 DNA is TGTGCCTGGAGTGGGGGGACAGGGAAATTGCCCCAGCATTTT. Translation: CAWSGGTGKLPQHF.

The V call is TRBV4-2, the J call TRBJ2-2, with 11 bases that match TRBD2. Germline trimming cut 0 bases from V and 4 bases from J; bases unmatched to any gene: 4. The germline V gene has CDR1 LGHNA and CDR2 YNFKEQ. The CDR3 runs 17 residues. The chain's CDR3 is CASSQDLAGGVTGELFF. DNA of the CDR3: TGTGCCAGCAGCCAAGATCTAGCGGGGGGCGTCACCGGGGAGCTGTTTTTT.

The V call is TRBV6-5, the J call TRBJ2-7, with 7 bases fitting TRBD2. The CDR3 consists of 14 residues. Per the germline V gene, CDR1 is MNHEY and CDR2 is SVGAGI. Losses at the gene ends were 6 bases for V and 0 bases for J; bases not matched to a gene: 5. This CDR3 reads CASRGGRSSYEQYF. In DNA, the CDR3 is TGTGCCAGCAGGGGGGGGAGGAGCTCCTACGAGCAGTACTTC.

A single count supports this clone. The chain carries TRBV12-5 and TRBJ1-3, with D possibly TRBD1 on 6 matching bases. This CDR3 has 16 amino acids. Trimming removed 5 bases at V and 1 base at J, with 15 bases between. CDR1 is LGHNT, CDR2 FRNRAP, per germline. CDR3 sequence reads: CASGPRPGTSGNTIYF. CDR3 bases: TGTGCTAGTGGTCCTCGACCCGGGACATCTGGAAACACCATATATTTT.

This chain connects TRBV30 to TRBJ1-2, with D unclear. The V end was cut by 0 bases, the J end by 5 bases, with 7 bases between. The CDR3 covers 12 residues. The germline gives CDR1 GTSNPN, CDR2 SVGIG (reference sequence). The CDR3, as DNA: TGTGCCTGGAGTGTACACGGGTATGGCTACACCTTC. Amino acids: CAWSVHGYGYTF.

This sequence joins TRBV5-6 and TRBJ2-4; no reliable D call. CDR1 and CDR2 (germline): SGHDT, YYEEEE. V was cut by 4 bases and J by 9 bases, with 11 bases left in between. This CDR3 is built from 12 residues. The CDR3 coding sequence is TGTGCCAGCAGCCTCGGGTTAGGCATTCAGTACTTC. It specifies CASSLGLGIQYF.

The CDR3 sequence is CASSLSFGVTGYTF. The CDR3 DNA sequence: TGTGCCAGCAGCTTGAGTTTCGGAGTTACGGGCTACACCTTC. The chain recombines TRBV5-6 with TRBJ1-2; D is undetermined. The V end was cut by 1 base, the J end by 8 bases, with 15 bases between. There are 14 residues in the CDR3. The germline V gene encodes CDR1 SGHDT and CDR2 YYEEEE. The variable domain in full, with the rest retrieved from reference TRBV5-6 and TRBJ1-2, is DAGVTQSPTHLIKTRGQQVTLRCSPKSGHDTVSWYQQALGQGPQFIFQYYEEEERQRGNFPDRFSGHQFPNYSSELNVNALLLGDSALYLCASSLSFGVTGYTFGSGTRLTVV.

The rearrangement links TRBV25-1 to TRBJ1-6; 7 bases are shared with TRBD1. Germline V CDR1 and CDR2: MGHDK, SYGVNS. J was trimmed by 8 bases and V by 6 bases; bases with no gene match: 7. The CDR3 covers 14 residues. This CDR3 is CASSVNRGDSPLHF. The CDR3 DNA follows: TGTGCCAGCAGCGTAAACAGGGGTGATTCACCCCTCCACTTT.

This clone was recorded once. The CDR3 reads CARSLGQGAFNEQFF. CDR3 nucleotide sequence: TGTGCCAGAAGCTTAGGGCAGGGGGCTTTCAATGAGCAGTTCTTC. The chain recombines TRBV7-5 with TRBJ2-1; no DNA check was done on the table's D call, TRBD1. TRBV7-5 is described as a pseudogene. This CDR3 comprises 15 residues.

The chain employs TRBV5-8 and TRBJ1-5; tentatively, D is TRBD1 (5 bases). Germline CDR1 is SGHTS and CDR2 is YDEGEE. Trimming shortened V by 1 base and J by 2 bases, and 10 bases separated the two germline ends. The CDR3 spans 15 residues. CDR3 residues: CASSLSGVGNQPQHF. In DNA, the CDR3 is TGTGCCAGCAGCTTGTCGGGGGTGGGCAATCAGCCCCAGCATTTT.

The chain uses TRBV6-5 and TRBJ2-1, with a possible D match to TRBD2 (5 bases). V lost 0 bases and J lost 14, with 5 bases in between. In germline, CDR1 is MNHEY, CDR2 SVGAGI. The CDR3 has 10 amino acids. The DNA for the CDR3 is TGTGCCAGCAGTTACTCGCGGGAGTTCTTC. Translation gives CASSYSREFF.

The table lists this clone with a count of one. The chain uses TRBV19 and TRBJ2-7; D not resolved. The CDR3 has 13 residues. Germline CDR1 reads LNHDA; CDR2 reads SQIVND (reference sequence). V was shortened by 0 bases and J by 0 bases, with 3 bases between the two germline ends. CDR3 sequence reads: CASSIDISYEQYF. The CDR3 DNA reads as TGTGCCAGTAGTATAGATATCTCCTACGAGCAGTACTTC.

This chain links TRBV18 with TRBJ1-4; the D is unclear. The CDR3 sequence is 13 residues long. The germline V gene has CDR1 KGHSH and CDR2 LQKENI. V gave up 6 bases and J gave up 7 bases, with 12 bases separating them. The CDR3 is CASSRGSGEKLFF. The CDR3 DNA reads TGTGCCAGCTCTCGGGGTTCTGGTGAAAAACTGTTTTTT.

This rearrangement joins TRBV11-1 to TRBJ1-3; no firm D call. Trimming cost V 5 bases and J 3 bases, with 14 bases left between them. CDR3 length equals 15 residues. Germline CDR1 is SGHAT and CDR2 is FQDESV (reference sequence). CDR3 region: CASSPRRGSGNTIYF. CDR3 in DNA: TGTGCCAGCAGCCCACGACGGGGAAGTGGAAACACCATATATTTT.

The chain recombines TRBV27 with TRBJ2-7; 9 bases line up with TRBD1. This CDR3 has 15 residues. Germline V gene lookup returns CDR1 MNHEY and CDR2 SMNVEV (reference sequence). V shed 5 bases and J 1 base; nucleotides not matched to a gene: 6. CDR3 sequence reads: CASSTPGQGSYEQYF. As DNA, the CDR3 is TGTGCCAGCAGTACCCCGGGACAGGGTTCCTACGAGCAGTACTTC.

J is TRBJ2-7 and V is TRBV15, with 8 bases aligning to TRBD2. The CDR3 totals 15 residues. From germline, CDR1 is LNHNV and CDR2 YYDKDF (reference sequence). Losses at the gene ends were 0 bases for V and 7 bases for J; bases not matched to a gene: 8. DNA for the CDR3: TGTGCCACCAGCAGAGATGGGACTAGTCGTGGTGAGCAGTACTTC. Amino acids: CATSRDGTSRGEQYF.

This chain connects TRBV5-1 to TRBJ2-1; TRBD2 matches 11 bases. Germline V gene lookup returns CDR1 SGHRS and CDR2 YFSETQ. This CDR3 spans 16 amino acids. V shed 0 bases and J 7 bases; nucleotides not matched to a gene: 6. The CDR3 here is CASSLAPSGGYNEQFF. CDR3 coding DNA: TGCGCCAGCAGCTTGGCCCCTAGCGGGGGGTATAATGAGCAGTTCTTC.

The V and J genes are TRBV23-1 and TRBJ2-2; 8 nucleotides agree with TRBD1. TRBV23-1 is assigned to the ORF class and has an uncertain function. The V gene end was trimmed by 3 bases and the J gene end by 9 bases; junction bases not matched to a gene: 12. CDR3 length equals 16 residues. Here the CDR3 DNA reads TGCGCCAGCAGTCAGGACGGACAGGGTAGGGTCCGGGAGCTGTTTTTT. Translating gives CASSQDGQGRVRELFF.

The rearrangement uses TRBV4-1 and TRBJ2-7; 9 nucleotides line up with TRBD2. V lost 0 bases, J lost 2 bases, and 2 bases stayed unmatched. The CDR3 has 15 residues. The germline V gene encodes CDR1 MGHRA and CDR2 YSYEKL. The CDR3: CASSQDPSGAYEQYF. The DNA of the CDR3 is TGCGCCAGCAGCCAAGACCCTAGCGGGGCCTACGAGCAGTACTTC.

The chain couples TRBV18 to TRBJ1-3, with D possibly TRBD1 on 6 matching bases. Trimming cost V 3 bases and J 0 bases, with 9 bases left between them. The CDR3 is 15 amino acids. In germline, CDR1 is KGHSH, CDR2 LQKENI. The CDR3 loop is CASSPSGASGNTIYF. CDR3 DNA sequence: TGTGCCAGCTCACCTTCAGGGGCCTCTGGAAACACCATATATTTT.

This sequence joins TRBV11-3 and TRBJ2-1; 8 bases align to TRBD2. The V segment lost 8 bases and the J segment 9 bases; nucleotides outside the gene matches: 9. CDR3 length: 13 residues. CDR1 SGHNT and CDR2 YENEEA come from the germline V gene. In DNA, the CDR3 is TGTGCCAGCGGAGCGGGGGAGGGGGGTGAGCAGTTCTTC. This encodes CASGAGEGGEQFF.

This rearrangement joins TRBV2 to TRBJ1-2, with 12 nucleotides matching TRBD1. The V gene end was trimmed by 6 bases and the J gene end by 6 bases; junction bases not matched to a gene: 11. Germline V gene data show CDR1 as SNHLY and CDR2 as FYNNEI. The CDR3 covers 16 residues. The CDR3 region has the DNA TGTGCCAGCAGCCGACAACGGGGACAGGGGGCAAATGGCTACACCTTC. Translation gives CASSRQRGQGANGYTF. The entire variable domain, with the rest obtained from reference TRBV2 and TRBJ1-2, is as follows: EPEVTQTPSHQVTQMGQEVILRCVPISNHLYFYWYRQILGQKVEFLVSFYNNEISEKSEIFDDQFSVERPDGSNFTLKIRSTKLEDSAMYFCASSRQRGQGANGYTFGSGTRLTVV.

The chain employs TRBV9 and TRBJ2-3; no reliable D call. The V and J ends lost 0 bases and 5 bases respectively, with 4 bases between them. Germline V gives CDR1 SGDLS, CDR2 YYNGEE. This CDR3 spans 12 amino acids. Here the CDR3 DNA reads TGTGCCAGCAGCGTAGCCGGAGATACGCAGTATTTT. As protein: CASSVAGDTQYF. Looking up the rest from reference TRBV9 and TRBJ2-3 gives the full variable domain: DSGVTQTPKHLITATGQRVTLRCSPRSGDLSVYWYQQSLDQGLQFLIQYYNGEERAKGNILERFSAQQFPDLHSELNLSSLELGDSALYFCASSVAGDTQYFGPGTRLTVL.

V is TRBV4-1 and J is TRBJ2-1; D is possibly TRBD2 (6 bases). CDR3 length: 14 amino acids. The germline CDR1 and CDR2 sequences are MGHRA and YSYEKL. Trimming stripped 2 bases from V and 8 bases from J, with 13 bases between. Written as DNA, the CDR3 is TGCGCCAGCAGCCAATTTCTCAGGGAGGATGAGCAGTTCTTC. This translates into CASSQFLREDEQFF.